One and the same sample provided the 3 T cell receptor beta chains below, sequenced in a study of T cells in Graves' hyperthyroidism and ophthalmopathy. Amplified TCR beta CDR3 regions came from RNA transcripts. The TCR CDR3 first-round RT-PCR relied on the HTBI primer set. TCRdb re-analysed the multiplex PCR reads in MiXCR, keeping a single row per CDR3 protein. This sample has 600,000 or so distinct CDR3 sequences, with around 15% found just once. Sequenced material: blood. The receptors were gathered from a woman in her 30s with Graves' hyperthyroidism.

Many counts were recorded for this clonotype. The gene calls are TRBV6-2 or TRBV6-3 and TRBJ2-1, with D unresolved. Germline CDR1 and CDR2: MNHEY and SVGEGT. V gave up 6 bases and J gave up 0 bases, with 15 bases separating them. The CDR3 consists of 16 residues. The CDR3 region is CASSTLGTHSYNEQFF. In DNA form, the CDR3 reads TGTGCCAGCAGCACCCTAGGTACCCACTCCTACAATGAGCAGTTCTTC.

This clonotype was counted a few times. The chain has TRBV3-1 and TRBJ1-5; the D gene is possibly TRBD1 (5 bases). The CDR3 covers 15 residues. V gave up 0 bases and J gave up 6 bases, with 12 bases separating them. Germline CDR1 reads LGHDT; CDR2 reads YNNKEL (reference sequence). CDR3 amino acids: CASSQDGGRGQPQHF. In nucleotides, the CDR3 is TGTGCCAGCAGCCAAGACGGGGGAAGGGGTCAGCCCCAGCATTTT.

The table lists this clonotype with many counts. The chain carries TRBV2 and TRBJ2-3, with D possibly matching TRBD2 (7 bases). CDR3 length equals 14 residues. The V gene's germline CDR1 is SNHLY and CDR2 FYNNEI. V dropped 6 bases and J dropped 7 bases, with 17 bases sitting between them. CDR3 sequence (DNA): TGTGCCAGCAGCTTTCTTGAGGGGGGGAATACGCAGTATTTT. It yields the protein CASSFLEGGNTQYF.